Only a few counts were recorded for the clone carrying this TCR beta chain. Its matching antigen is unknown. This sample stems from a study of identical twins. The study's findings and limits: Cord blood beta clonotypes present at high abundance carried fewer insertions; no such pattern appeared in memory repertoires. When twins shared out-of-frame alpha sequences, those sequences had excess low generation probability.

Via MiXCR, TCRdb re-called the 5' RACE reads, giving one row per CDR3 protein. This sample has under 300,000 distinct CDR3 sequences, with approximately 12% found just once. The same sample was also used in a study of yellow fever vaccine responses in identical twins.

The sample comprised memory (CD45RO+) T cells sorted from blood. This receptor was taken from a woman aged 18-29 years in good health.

The CDR3 spells CASSLNGRGSSVETQYF. CDR3 DNA: TGTGCCAGCAGCTTAAATGGGCGGGGAAGTAGTGTGGAGACCCAGTACTTC. The rearrangement joins TRBV11-2 to TRBJ2-5; TRBD2 is a possible D gene (6 bases). Per the germline V gene, CDR1 is SGHAT and CDR2 is FQNNGV. This CDR3 region has 17 residues. V dropped 2 bases and J dropped 5 bases, with 21 bases sitting between them.